The sequence of this TCR beta chain was determined in a study of a mutant IDH1 vaccine in newly diagnosed glioma (TCRdb year 2021). Concerning the study at large: Of the roughly 34 treated patients, approximately 62% were male and approximately 40% were female, and the mean age was approximately 41 years. Prior to enrollment, standard therapy consisting of radiotherapy alone, temozolomide alone, or radiochemotherapy with temozolomide had been administered to patients, with the combination being received by most patients. Peripheral blood samples were drawn at six visits, namely V03 (baseline), V05, V07, V10, V12 and V13. For exploratory analyses, 25 treated patients had longitudinal TCRB deep sequencing done wherever samples were available.

General findings and caveats noted by the study authors: Selection of PBMC samples for TCRB deep sequencing was based on availability. No apparent relationship was observed between pseudoprogression and alterations in the top peripheral T cell clonotypes detected by TCRB sequencing. The authors noted that analyses of patient blood samples could not be reproduced because of sample limitations. Across multiple MHC alleles, vaccine-induced immune responses were seen in just over 90% of patients.

Based on the germline V gene, the CDR1 and CDR2 sequences are SGHTA and FQGNSA. Trimming takes 5 bases off V and 10 bases off J; junction bases not matched to a gene: 5. Measured from the cysteine to the phenylalanine, the CDR3 is 12 residues long. Of all the DNA, just the CDR3 is kept, 36 bases in frame from base 1. Libraries were built with the immunoSEQ multiplex PCR assay. Rearranged TCR beta chain sequences were amplified using the hsTCRB Kit according to the manufacturer's protocol. TCRB libraries were sequenced on an Illumina MiSeq. In the paper's pipeline: The proprietary platform of the kit vendor was used for demultiplexing, trimming and gene mapping. TCRdb carries this immuneACCESS record with in-frame sequences only. Its versions omit some clonotypes, under half of them owing to an unresolved V gene in the studies checked, with the rest unexplained. From that table come the V and J calls and clone size; the DNA was used to work out D and trimming. The sample data list approximately 70,000 clones, and 79% of these were observed just once. The ten most abundant clones make up more than 8% of the sample.

A note on this clone: Its antigen is unknown. Nothing much larger sits one base from this clone, and base qualities are not available.

According to the study, the label for this sample's time point signals: baseline, week 1 (first vaccination visit). In the paper's terms, the treatment or condition label means: pre-vaccination baseline after standard-of-care therapy. Newly diagnosed WHO grade 3 or 4 IDH1-mutant astrocytomas showing loss of nuclear ATRX were present in the donors. The samples were drawn from NOA16, a multicentre, single-arm, open-label phase I trial in Germany that tested a mutant IDH1 peptide vaccine in humans for the first time. Visit V03 blood draws served as the baseline sample for immunogenicity testing. Genomic DNA for TCRB sequencing was extracted from EDTA blood using the DNeasy Blood and Tissue Kit.

The sequences come from PBMCs, collected from a glioma patient treated with radiotherapy, temozolomide or both. The sequence came from a man aged 50-60 years with glioma. The sequence links TRBV7-2 to TRBJ1-3; 7 bases in the middle match TRBD1. The CDR3 region has the sequence CASSPGQPTIYF. The DNA sequence reads TGTGCCAGCAGCCCGGGACAGCCAACCATATATTTT. Here the CDR3 is joined to the reference TRBV7-2 and TRBJ1-3 genes, and the full variable domain is: GAGVSQSPSNKVTEKGKDVELRCDPISGHTALYWYRQSLGQGLEFLIYFQGNSAPDKSGLPSDRFSAERTGGSVSTLTIQRTQQEDSAVYLCASSPGQPTIYFGEGSWLTVV.